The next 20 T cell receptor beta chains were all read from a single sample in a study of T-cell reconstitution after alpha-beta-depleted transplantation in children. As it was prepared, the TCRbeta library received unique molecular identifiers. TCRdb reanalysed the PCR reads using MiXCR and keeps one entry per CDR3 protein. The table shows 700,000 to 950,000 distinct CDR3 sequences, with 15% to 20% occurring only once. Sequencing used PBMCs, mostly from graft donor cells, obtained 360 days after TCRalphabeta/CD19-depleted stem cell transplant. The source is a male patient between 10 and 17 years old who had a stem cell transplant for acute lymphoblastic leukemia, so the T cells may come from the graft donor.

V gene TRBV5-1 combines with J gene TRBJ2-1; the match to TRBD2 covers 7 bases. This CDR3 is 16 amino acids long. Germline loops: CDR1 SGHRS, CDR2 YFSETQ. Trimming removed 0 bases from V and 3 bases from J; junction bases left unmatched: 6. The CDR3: CASSLGSSGDYNEQFF. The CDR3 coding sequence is TGCGCCAGCAGCTTGGGATCCAGCGGGGACTACAATGAGCAGTTCTTC.

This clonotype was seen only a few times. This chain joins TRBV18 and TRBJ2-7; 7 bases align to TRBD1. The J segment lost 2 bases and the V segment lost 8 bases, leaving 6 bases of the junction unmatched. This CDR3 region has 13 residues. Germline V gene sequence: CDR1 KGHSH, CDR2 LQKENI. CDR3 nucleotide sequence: TGTGCCAGCGACCTTGGACAGGCCTACGAGCAGTACTTC. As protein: CASDLGQAYEQYF.

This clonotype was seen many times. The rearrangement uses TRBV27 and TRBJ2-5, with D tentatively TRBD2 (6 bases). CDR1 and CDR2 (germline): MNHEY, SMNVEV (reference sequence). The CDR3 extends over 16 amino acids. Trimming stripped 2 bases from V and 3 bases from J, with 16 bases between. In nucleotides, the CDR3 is TGTGCCAGCAGTTTAAGGTTCTGGCGGGGCGAAGAGACCCAGTACTTC. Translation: CASSLRFWRGEETQYF.

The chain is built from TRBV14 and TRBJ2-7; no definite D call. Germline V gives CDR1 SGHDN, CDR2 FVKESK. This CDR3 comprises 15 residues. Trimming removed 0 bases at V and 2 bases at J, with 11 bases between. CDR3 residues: CASSQDLDVAYEQYF. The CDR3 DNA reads TGTGCCAGCAGCCAAGATCTGGACGTAGCCTACGAGCAGTACTTC.

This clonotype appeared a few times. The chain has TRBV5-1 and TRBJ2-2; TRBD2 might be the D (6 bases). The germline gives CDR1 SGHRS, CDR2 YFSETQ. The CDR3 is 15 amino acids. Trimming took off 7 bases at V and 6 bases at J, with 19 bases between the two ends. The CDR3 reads CASHHGGPGPGELFF. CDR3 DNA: TGCGCCAGCCATCATGGAGGGCCGGGGCCCGGGGAGCTGTTTTTT.

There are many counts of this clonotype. CDR3 protein: CATSRDTGRSPLHF. The CDR3 DNA sequence: TGTGCCACCAGCAGAGATACAGGGCGGTCACCCCTCCACTTT. This chain connects TRBV15 to TRBJ1-6; perhaps TRBD1 as D (6 bases). V lost 0 bases, J lost 10 bases, and 10 bases lay in between. The CDR3 is 14 residues long. Germline V gene sequence: CDR1 LNHNV, CDR2 YYDKDF (reference sequence).

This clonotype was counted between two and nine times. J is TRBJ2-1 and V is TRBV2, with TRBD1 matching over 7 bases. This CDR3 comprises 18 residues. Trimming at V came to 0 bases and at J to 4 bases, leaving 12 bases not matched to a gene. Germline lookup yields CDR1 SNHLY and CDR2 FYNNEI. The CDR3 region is CASSEALLGGQAYNEQFF. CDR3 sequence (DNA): TGTGCCAGCAGTGAAGCGCTTCTCGGTGGACAGGCATACAATGAGCAGTTCTTC.

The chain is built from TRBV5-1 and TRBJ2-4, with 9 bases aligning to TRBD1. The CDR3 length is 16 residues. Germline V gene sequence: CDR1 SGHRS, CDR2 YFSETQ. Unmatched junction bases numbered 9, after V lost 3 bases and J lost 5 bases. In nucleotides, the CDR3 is TGCGCCAGCAGCTCCCCCGGGACAGGGAGTCAAAACATTCAGTACTTC. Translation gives CASSSPGTGSQNIQYF. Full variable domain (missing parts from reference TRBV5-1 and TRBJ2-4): KAGVTQTPRYLIKTRGQQVTLSCSPISGHRSVSWYQQTPGQGLQFLFEYFSETQRNKGNFPGRFSGRQFSNSRSEMNVSTLELGDSALYLCASSSPGTGSQNIQYFGAGTRLSVL.

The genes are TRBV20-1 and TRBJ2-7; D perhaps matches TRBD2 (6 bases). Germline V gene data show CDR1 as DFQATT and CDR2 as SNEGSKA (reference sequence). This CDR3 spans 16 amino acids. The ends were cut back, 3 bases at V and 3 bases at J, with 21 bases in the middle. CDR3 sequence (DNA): TGCAGTGCTAGGGGGGGAGAAAACGGGGAATACTACGAGCAGTACTTC. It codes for CSARGGENGEYYEQYF.

The CDR3 here is CASSLVTELRAGELFF. CDR3 DNA sequence: TGTGCCAGCAGCTTAGTAACGGAACTCAGGGCCGGGGAGCTGTTTTTT. The gene calls are TRBV7-8 and TRBJ2-2; the D gene is possibly TRBD1 (5 bases). V lost 1 base, J lost 6 bases, and 15 bases lay in between. The germline V gene encodes CDR1 SGHVS and CDR2 FQNEAQ. CDR3 length equals 16 residues.

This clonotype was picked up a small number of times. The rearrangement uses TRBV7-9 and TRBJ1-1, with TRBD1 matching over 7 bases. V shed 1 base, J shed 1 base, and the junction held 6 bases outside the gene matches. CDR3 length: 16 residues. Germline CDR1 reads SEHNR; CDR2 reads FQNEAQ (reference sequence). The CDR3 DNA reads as TGTGCCAGCAGCTTAGTCCCGACAGGGAAGAACACTGAAGCTTTCTTT. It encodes CASSLVPTGKNTEAFF.

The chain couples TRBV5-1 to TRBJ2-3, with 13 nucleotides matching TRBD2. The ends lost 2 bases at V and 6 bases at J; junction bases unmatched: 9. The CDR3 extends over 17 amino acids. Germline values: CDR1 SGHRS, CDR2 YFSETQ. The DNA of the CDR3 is TGCGCCAGCAGCTTTGGACCGGGACTAGCGGGGAAGGATACGCAGTATTTT. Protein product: CASSFGPGLAGKDTQYF. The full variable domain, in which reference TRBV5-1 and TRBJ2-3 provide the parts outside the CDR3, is KAGVTQTPRYLIKTRGQQVTLSCSPISGHRSVSWYQQTPGQGLQFLFEYFSETQRNKGNFPGRFSGRQFSNSRSEMNVSTLELGDSALYLCASSFGPGLAGKDTQYFGPGTRLTVL.

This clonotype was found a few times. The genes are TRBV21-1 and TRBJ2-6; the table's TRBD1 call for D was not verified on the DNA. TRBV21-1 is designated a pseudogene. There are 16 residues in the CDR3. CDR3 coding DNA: TGTGCCAGCAGCAAAGCGAGCACAGGGATCTCCAACGTCCTGACTTTC. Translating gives CASSKASTGISNVLTF.

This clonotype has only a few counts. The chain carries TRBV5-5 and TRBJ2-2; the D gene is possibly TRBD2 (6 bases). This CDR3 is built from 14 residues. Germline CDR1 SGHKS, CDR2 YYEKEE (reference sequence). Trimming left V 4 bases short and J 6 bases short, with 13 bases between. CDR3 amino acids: CASSASWGAGELFF. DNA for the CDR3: TGTGCCAGCAGCGCGTCGTGGGGGGCCGGGGAGCTGTTTTTT.

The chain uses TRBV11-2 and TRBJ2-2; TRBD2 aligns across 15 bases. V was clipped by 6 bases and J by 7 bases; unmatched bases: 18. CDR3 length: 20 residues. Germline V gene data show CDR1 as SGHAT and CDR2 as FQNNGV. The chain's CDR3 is CASSFPGLAGGYGTNGELFF. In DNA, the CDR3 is TGTGCCAGCAGTTTTCCGGGACTAGCGGGAGGTTACGGGACCAACGGGGAGCTGTTTTTT.

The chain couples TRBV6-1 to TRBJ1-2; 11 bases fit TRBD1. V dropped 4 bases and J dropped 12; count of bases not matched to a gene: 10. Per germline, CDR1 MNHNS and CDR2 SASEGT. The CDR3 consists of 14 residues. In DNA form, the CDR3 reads TGTGCCAGCAGTGGCAGGACAGGGGGCCTGGAAGACACCTTC. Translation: CASSGRTGGLEDTF.

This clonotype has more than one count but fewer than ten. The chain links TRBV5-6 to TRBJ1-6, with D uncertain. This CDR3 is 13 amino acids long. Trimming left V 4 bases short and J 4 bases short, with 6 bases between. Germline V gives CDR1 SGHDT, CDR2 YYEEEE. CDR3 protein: CASSPAYNSPLHF. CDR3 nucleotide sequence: TGTGCCAGCAGCCCAGCATATAATTCACCCCTCCACTTT.

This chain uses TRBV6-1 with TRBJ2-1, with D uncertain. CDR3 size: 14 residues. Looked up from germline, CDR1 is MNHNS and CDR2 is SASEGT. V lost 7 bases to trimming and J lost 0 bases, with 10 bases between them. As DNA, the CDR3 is TGTGCCAGCACTCGCCTAGGCTCCTACAATGAGCAGTTCTTC. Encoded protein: CASTRLGSYNEQFF.

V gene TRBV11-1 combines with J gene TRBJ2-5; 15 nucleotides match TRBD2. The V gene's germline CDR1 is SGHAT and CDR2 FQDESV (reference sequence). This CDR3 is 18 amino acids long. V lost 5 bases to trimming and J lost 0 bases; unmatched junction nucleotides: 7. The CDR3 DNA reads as TGTGCCAGCAGCCCGAGGACTAGCGGGAGGGCGTACCAAGAGACCCAGTACTTC. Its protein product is CASSPRTSGRAYQETQYF.

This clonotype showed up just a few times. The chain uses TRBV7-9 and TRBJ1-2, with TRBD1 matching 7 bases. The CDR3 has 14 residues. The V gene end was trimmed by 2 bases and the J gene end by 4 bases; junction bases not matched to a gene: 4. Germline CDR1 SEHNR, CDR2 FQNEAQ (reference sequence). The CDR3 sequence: CASSLMTGSYGYTF. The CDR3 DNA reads TGTGCCAGCAGCTTAATGACAGGGAGCTATGGCTACACCTTC. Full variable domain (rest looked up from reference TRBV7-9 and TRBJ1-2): DTGVSQNPRHKITKRGQNVTFRCDPISEHNRLYWYRQTLGQGPEFLTYFQNEAQLEKSRLLSDRFSAERPKGSFSTLEIQRTEQGDSAMYLCASSLMTGSYGYTFGSGTRLTVV.